Included here is one TCR beta chain sequence, with context. The clone's antigen remains unknown. Base qualities are missing; no much larger clone stands one base away. Spanning cysteine to phenylalanine, the CDR3 consists of 12 amino acids. Of all the DNA, just the CDR3 is kept, 36 bases in frame from base 1. According to the germline V gene, CDR1 reads MDHEN and CDR2 reads SYDVKM. Trimming costs V 4 bases and J 7 bases, and their ends lie 10 bases apart. The library was built by means of the immunoSEQ multiplex PCR assay. In its TCRdb copy, this immuneACCESS table keeps in-frame sequences only and misses some clones. Where compared with another copy, unresolved V genes explain less than half of these, and the others have no known cause. The sample profile shows some 30,000 clones; 80% to 90% of them were found once. The top ten clones comprise 8.5% to 14% of the sample. The source of the sample is a study of T cell changes during pregnancy in multiple sclerosis (dated by TCRdb to the late 2010s). Regarding the study in general: The study examined how the T cell repertoire changed over the course of pregnancy in women with multiple sclerosis.

The V and J genes are TRBV28 and TRBJ1-1, with a weak D call of TRBD1 (5 bases match). Specimen: CD8+ T cells from peripheral blood mononuclear cells, collected in the third trimester of pregnancy. The receptor was isolated from a female donor with multiple sclerosis, enrolled in a pregnancy study. This receptor has the CDR3 CASSSGHFEAFF. The nucleotide sequence is given as TGTGCCAGCAGTTCAGGACACTTTGAAGCTTTCTTT.